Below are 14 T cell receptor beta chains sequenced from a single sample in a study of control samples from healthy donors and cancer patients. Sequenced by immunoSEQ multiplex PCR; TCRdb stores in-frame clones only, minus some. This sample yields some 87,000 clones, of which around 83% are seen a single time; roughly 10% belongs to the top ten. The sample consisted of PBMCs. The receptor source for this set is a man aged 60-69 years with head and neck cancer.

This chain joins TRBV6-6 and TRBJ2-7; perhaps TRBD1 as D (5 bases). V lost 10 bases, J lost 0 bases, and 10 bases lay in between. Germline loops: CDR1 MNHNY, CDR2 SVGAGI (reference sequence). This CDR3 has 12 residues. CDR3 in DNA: TGTGCCACCCTGGGGCCCTCCTACGAGCAGTACTTC. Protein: CATLGPSYEQYF.

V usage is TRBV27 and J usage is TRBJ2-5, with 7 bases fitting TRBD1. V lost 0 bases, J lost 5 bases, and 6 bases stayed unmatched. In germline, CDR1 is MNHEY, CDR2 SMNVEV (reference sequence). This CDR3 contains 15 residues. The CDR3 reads CASSLSGTESETQYF. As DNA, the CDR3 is TGTGCCAGCAGTTTATCGGGGACAGAAAGCGAGACCCAGTACTTC.

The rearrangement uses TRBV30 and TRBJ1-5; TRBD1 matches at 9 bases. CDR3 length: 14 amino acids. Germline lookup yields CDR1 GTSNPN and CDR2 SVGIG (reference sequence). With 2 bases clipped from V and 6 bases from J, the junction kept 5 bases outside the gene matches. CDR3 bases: TGTGCCTGGAGTCGGGACAGGGCGACTCAGCCCCAGCATTTT. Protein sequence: CAWSRDRATQPQHF.

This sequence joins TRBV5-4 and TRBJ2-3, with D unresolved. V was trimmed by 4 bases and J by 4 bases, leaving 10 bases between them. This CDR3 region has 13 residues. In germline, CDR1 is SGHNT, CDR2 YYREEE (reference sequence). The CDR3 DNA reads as TGTGCCAGCAGCCTGGGCCTAGCAGATACGCAGTATTTT. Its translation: CASSLGLADTQYF.

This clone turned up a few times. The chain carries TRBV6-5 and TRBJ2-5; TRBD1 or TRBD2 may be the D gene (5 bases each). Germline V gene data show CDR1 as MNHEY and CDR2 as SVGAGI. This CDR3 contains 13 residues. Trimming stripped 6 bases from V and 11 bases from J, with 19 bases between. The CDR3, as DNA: TGTGCCAGCAGGGGAGTGGACACCACCTATCAGTACTTC. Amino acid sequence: CASRGVDTTYQYF.

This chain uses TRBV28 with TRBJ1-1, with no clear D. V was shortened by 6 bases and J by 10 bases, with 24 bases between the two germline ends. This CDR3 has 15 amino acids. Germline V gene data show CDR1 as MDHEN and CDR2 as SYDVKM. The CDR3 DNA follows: TGTGCCAGCAGCCCGTCTCGGGTGGTTTACGTTGTAGCTTTCTTT. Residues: CASSPSRVVYVVAFF. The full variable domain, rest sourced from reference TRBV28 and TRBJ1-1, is DVKVTQSSRYLVKRTGEKVFLECVQDMDHENMFWYRQDPGLGLRLIYFSYDVKMKEKGDIPEGYSVSREKKERFSLILESASTNQTSMYLCASSPSRVVYVVAFFGQGTRLTVV.

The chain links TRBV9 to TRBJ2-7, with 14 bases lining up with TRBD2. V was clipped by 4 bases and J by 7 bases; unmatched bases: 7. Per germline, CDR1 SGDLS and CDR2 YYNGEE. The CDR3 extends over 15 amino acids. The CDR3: CASSSGLAGGREQYF. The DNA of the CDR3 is TGTGCCAGCAGCAGTGGACTAGCGGGAGGTCGGGAGCAGTACTTC.

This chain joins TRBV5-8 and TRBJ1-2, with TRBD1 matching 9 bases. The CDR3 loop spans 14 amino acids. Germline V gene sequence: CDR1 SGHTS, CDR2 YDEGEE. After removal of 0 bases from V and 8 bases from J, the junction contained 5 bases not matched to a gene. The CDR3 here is CASSLGQGVGGYTF. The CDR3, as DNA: TGTGCCAGCAGCTTGGGACAGGGGGTCGGAGGCTACACCTTC. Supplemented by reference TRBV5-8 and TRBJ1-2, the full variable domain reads EAGVTQSPTHLIKTRGQQATLRCSPISGHTSVYWYQQALGLGLQFLLWYDEGEERNRGNFPPRFSGRQFPNYSSELNVNALELEDSALYLCASSLGQGVGGYTFGSGTRLTVV.

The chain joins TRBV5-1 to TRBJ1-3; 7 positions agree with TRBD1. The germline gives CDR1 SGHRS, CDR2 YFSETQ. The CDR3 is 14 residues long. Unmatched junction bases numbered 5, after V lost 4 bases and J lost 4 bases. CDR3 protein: CASSTGQRGNTIYF. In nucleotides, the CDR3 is TGCGCCAGCAGCACGGGACAGAGAGGAAACACCATATATTTT.

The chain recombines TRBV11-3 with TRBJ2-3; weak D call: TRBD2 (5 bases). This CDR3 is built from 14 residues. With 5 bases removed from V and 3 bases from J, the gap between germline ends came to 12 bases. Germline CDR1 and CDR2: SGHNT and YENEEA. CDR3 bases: TGTGCCAGCAGCCCGACCCGGGGAACAGATACGCAGTATTTT. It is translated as CASSPTRGTDTQYF.

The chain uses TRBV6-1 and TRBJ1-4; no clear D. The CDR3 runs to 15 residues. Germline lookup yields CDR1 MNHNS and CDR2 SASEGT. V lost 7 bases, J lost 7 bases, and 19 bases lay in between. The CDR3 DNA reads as TGTGCCAGCACTAACGCGGGTCTCTCGAGTGAAAAACTGTTTTTT. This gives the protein CASTNAGLSSEKLFF.

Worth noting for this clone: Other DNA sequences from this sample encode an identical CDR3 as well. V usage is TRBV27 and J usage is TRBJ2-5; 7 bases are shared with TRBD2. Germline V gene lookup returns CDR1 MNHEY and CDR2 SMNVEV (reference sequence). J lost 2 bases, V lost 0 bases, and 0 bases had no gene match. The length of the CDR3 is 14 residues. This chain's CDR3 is CASSLSGGQETQYF. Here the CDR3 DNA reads TGTGCCAGCAGTTTATCCGGGGGGCAAGAGACCCAGTACTTC.

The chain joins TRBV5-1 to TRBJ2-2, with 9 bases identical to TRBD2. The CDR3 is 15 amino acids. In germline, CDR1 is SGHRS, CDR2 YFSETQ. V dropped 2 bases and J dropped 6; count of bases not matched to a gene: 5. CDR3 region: CASSFLAGVAGELFF. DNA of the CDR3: TGCGCCAGCAGCTTCTTAGCGGGAGTCGCCGGGGAGCTGTTTTTT.

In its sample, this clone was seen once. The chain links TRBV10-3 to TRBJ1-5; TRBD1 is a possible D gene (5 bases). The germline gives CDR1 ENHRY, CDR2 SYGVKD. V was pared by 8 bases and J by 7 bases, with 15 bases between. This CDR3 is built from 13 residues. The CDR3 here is CAISWGEQQPQHF. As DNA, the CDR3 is TGTGCCATCTCCTGGGGGGAACAACAGCCCCAGCATTTT.